What follows are 16 T cell receptor beta chains derived from one specimen sequenced in a study of shared clonotypes between healthy human individuals. Method: immunoSEQ multiplex PCR; TCRdb's copy keeps in-frame clones and lacks some. The sample consists of approximately 1.4 million clones, 95% to 99% of them appearing once. Sequencing input: naive CD4+ T cells sorted from blood. Subset defined: CD45RA+ positively selected. The origin of the receptors is a man aged 30-40 years in good health.

This clone has only a few counts. The identical CDR3 is also encoded by other nucleotide sequences in the sample. V gene TRBV20-1 combines with J gene TRBJ2-7; D remains ambiguous. This CDR3 is built from 10 residues. V lost 3 bases, J lost 6 bases, and 6 bases lay in between. The germline V gene encodes CDR1 DFQATT and CDR2 SNEGSKA (reference sequence). CDR3 DNA sequence: TGCAGTGCTAGTAGGTCCGAGCAGTACTTC. Protein product: CSASRSEQYF.

The chain joins TRBV7-9 to TRBJ2-5; weak D call: TRBD1 (6 bases). Trimming stripped 1 base from V and 4 bases from J, with 13 bases between. Germline V CDR1 and CDR2: SEHNR, FQNEAQ (reference sequence). This CDR3 contains 15 residues. CDR3 sequence reads: CASSLGDRGGETQYF. CDR3 sequence (DNA): TGTGCCAGCAGCTTAGGCGATAGAGGGGGAGAGACCCAGTACTTC.

A word on this clone: The sample carries other DNA sequences with the same CDR3. The gene calls are TRBV7-2 and TRBJ2-2, with a weak D call TRBD2 (5 bases). The CDR3 runs 13 residues. CDR1 and CDR2 (germline): SGHTA, FQGNSA. V lost 1 base and J lost 6, with 6 bases in between. CDR3 residues: CASSLVLAGELFF. The CDR3, as DNA: TGTGCCAGCAGCTTAGTACTAGCCGGGGAGCTGTTTTTT. The entire variable domain, with the rest obtained from reference TRBV7-2 and TRBJ2-2, is as follows: GAGVSQSPSNKVTEKGKDVELRCDPISGHTALYWYRQSLGQGLEFLIYFQGNSAPDKSGLPSDRFSAERTGGSVSTLTIQRTQQEDSAVYLCASSLVLAGELFFGEGSRLTVL.

This clone occurred once. V usage is TRBV5-1 and J usage is TRBJ2-2; D is undetermined. Germline CDR1 and CDR2: SGHRS and YFSETQ. This CDR3 region has 14 residues. V lost 4 bases, J lost 7 bases, and 14 bases lay in between. The CDR3 coding sequence is TGCGCCAGCAGCACAGCCCTAGGGATCGGGGAGCTGTTTTTT. Translated: CASSTALGIGELFF.

The genes are TRBV28 and TRBJ1-1; 8 bases line up with TRBD1. Germline values: CDR1 MDHEN, CDR2 SYDVKM. This CDR3 is 16 amino acids long. Trimming at V came to 5 bases and at J to 0 bases, leaving 8 bases not matched to a gene. CDR3 sequence (DNA): TGTGCCAGCAGTCCATCGCCGGGACAGGTGAACACTGAAGCTTTCTTT. This encodes CASSPSPGQVNTEAFF.

The chain joins TRBV11-2 to TRBJ2-7, with a tentative D call TRBD1 (6 bases). This CDR3 has 15 amino acids. V lost 1 base and J lost 2, with 12 bases in between. Germline CDR1 reads SGHAT; CDR2 reads FQNNGV. The CDR3 reads CASSLAADSTYEQYF. The CDR3 nucleotides are TGTGCCAGCAGCTTAGCCGCGGACAGCACCTACGAGCAGTACTTC.

The chain employs TRBV5-1 and TRBJ2-7; D may correspond to TRBD1 or TRBD2 (5 bases each). V was trimmed by 3 bases and J by 3 bases, leaving 13 bases between them. The CDR3 loop spans 14 amino acids. Germline V gives CDR1 SGHRS, CDR2 YFSETQ. CDR3 loop: CASSSSGTNYEQYF. CDR3 DNA sequence: TGCGCCAGCAGCTCTTCCGGGACGAACTACGAGCAGTACTTC.

This chain uses TRBV5-4 with TRBJ2-7, with D unclear. With 2 bases removed from V and 6 bases from J, the gap between germline ends came to 15 bases. The CDR3 runs to 14 residues. Germline V gives CDR1 SGHNT, CDR2 YYREEE (reference sequence). The CDR3 reads CASSLVVSRSEQYF. CDR3 in DNA: TGTGCCAGCAGCTTAGTGGTCAGTCGGAGCGAGCAGTACTTC.

The V gene is TRBV15, the J gene TRBJ2-7; possibly TRBD2 for D (5 bases). V was trimmed by 0 bases and J by 3 bases, leaving 12 bases between them. The CDR3 totals 15 residues. The V gene's germline CDR1 is LNHNV and CDR2 YYDKDF (reference sequence). CDR3 protein: CATSREGPGYYEQYF. The CDR3 DNA follows: TGTGCCACCAGCAGAGAAGGCCCGGGATACTACGAGCAGTACTTC. Full variable domain (missing parts from reference TRBV15 and TRBJ2-7): DAMVIQNPRYQVTQFGKPVTLSCSQTLNHNVMYWYQQKSSQAPKLLFHYYDKDFNNEADTPDNFQSRRPNTSFCFLDIRSPGLGDTAMYLCATSREGPGYYEQYFGPGTRLTVT.

The V and J genes are TRBV20-1 and TRBJ2-5, with D perhaps TRBD2 (5 bases). The CDR3 runs 11 residues. CDR1 and CDR2 from the germline V gene are DFQATT and SNEGSKA (reference sequence). Trimming took off 6 bases at V and 7 bases at J, with 12 bases between the two ends. The CDR3 protein is CSAPGLATQYF. The CDR3 DNA is TGCAGTGCCCCTGGGCTAGCGACCCAGTACTTC.

The chain recombines TRBV7-9 with TRBJ1-1, with D possibly TRBD1 on 6 matching bases. With 11 bases removed from V and 5 bases from J, the gap between germline ends came to 18 bases. In germline, CDR1 is SEHNR, CDR2 FQNEAQ (reference sequence). The CDR3 contains 13 residues. CDR3 sequence (DNA): TGTGCCGTACAGGGTCAAATGGAGACTGAAGCTTTCTTT. Protein product: CAVQGQMETEAFF.

The rearrangement uses TRBV18 and TRBJ1-3; D unclear. V lost 2 bases and J lost 0, with 11 bases in between. This CDR3 has 16 residues. Germline V lookup: CDR1 KGHSH, CDR2 LQKENI. CDR3 protein: CASSPRSLSSGNTIYF. DNA of the CDR3: TGTGCCAGCTCACCAAGATCATTGAGCTCTGGAAACACCATATATTTT.

This rearrangement joins TRBV5-1 to TRBJ1-1; D may be TRBD1 (6 bases). The CDR3 runs to 16 residues. The germline V gene has CDR1 SGHRS and CDR2 YFSETQ. V lost 4 bases, J lost 0 bases, and 16 bases lay in between. The CDR3 bases are TGCGCCAGCAGCCCATCGACAGGAGCAATGAACACTGAAGCTTTCTTT. This sequence encodes CASSPSTGAMNTEAFF. The complete variable domain, with remaining parts taken from reference TRBV5-1 and TRBJ1-1, reads KAGVTQTPRYLIKTRGQQVTLSCSPISGHRSVSWYQQTPGQGLQFLFEYFSETQRNKGNFPGRFSGRQFSNSRSEMNVSTLELGDSALYLCASSPSTGAMNTEAFFGQGTRLTVV.

This chain uses TRBV19 with TRBJ2-1, with 8 bases that match TRBD2. CDR3 length: 14 amino acids. Germline CDR1 and CDR2: LNHDA and SQIVND (reference sequence). After removal of 7 bases from V and 14 bases from J, the junction contained 16 bases not matched to a gene. In nucleotides, the CDR3 is TGTGCCAGTACCAGATCCCCTAGCGGGCCCTATAAGTTCTTC. It specifies CASTRSPSGPYKFF.

This chain connects TRBV27 to TRBJ2-7; the D gene is possibly TRBD1 (5 bases). The CDR3 covers 16 residues. Germline V CDR1 and CDR2: MNHEY, SMNVEV (reference sequence). V shed 3 bases and J shed 0 bases, with 15 bases lying between them. The CDR3 spells CASSFARTLSSYEQYF. The CDR3 coding sequence is TGTGCCAGCAGTTTCGCAAGGACACTCTCCTCCTACGAGCAGTACTTC.

This rearrangement joins TRBV11-3 to TRBJ2-1; 8 bases are shared with TRBD2. J gave up 5 bases and V 4 bases, and 7 bases lay outside the gene matches. The CDR3 has 15 residues. In germline, CDR1 is SGHNT, CDR2 YENEEA. CDR3 coding DNA: TGTGCCAGCAGCTCCCCCGGCGGGAGGAACAATGAGCAGTTCTTC. Its translation: CASSSPGGRNNEQFF.